One and the same sample provided the 5 T cell receptor beta chains below, sequenced in a study of vaccination and CD4 T cells after COVID-19. Which antigens these TCRs recognize remains unknown. Documented treatment: roughly 10-day PBMC culture with coronavirus spike peptide pools or control peptides (ViraFEST assay). Oncomine TCR Beta short-read sequencing was applied to DNA from cultured CD4+ T cells. TCRdb used MiXCR to reprocess the PCR reads, holding one entry per CDR3 protein. Seen here are around 10,000 distinct CDR3 sequences, roughly 40% observed once, and the top ten hold 34%. Material: CD4+ T cells from blood, cultured in vitro. Receptors originate from a human donor who had recovered from COVID-19.

The rearrangement links TRBV11-2 to TRBJ2-7; the D gene is possibly TRBD1 (5 bases). This CDR3 is 14 amino acids long. The germline V gene has CDR1 SGHAT and CDR2 FQNNGV. V was trimmed by 4 bases and J by 4 bases, leaving 14 bases between them. CDR3 in amino acids: CASSSRQRDYEQYF. CDR3 nucleotides: TGTGCCAGCAGCTCTCGACAGAGAGATTACGAGCAGTACTTC.

The chain links TRBV27 to TRBJ1-6, with D unclear. Germline V gene lookup returns CDR1 MNHEY and CDR2 SMNVEV (reference sequence). This CDR3 is built from 14 residues. V lost 3 bases to trimming and J lost 4 bases, with 7 bases between them. CDR3 protein: CASSLQIYNSPLHF. CDR3 nucleotides: TGTGCCAGCAGTTTGCAGATTTATAATTCACCCCTCCACTTT.

The chain employs TRBV5-1 and TRBJ2-3; D may correspond to TRBD1 or TRBD2 (5 bases each). CDR1 is SGHRS and CDR2 is YFSETQ in the germline V gene. Between the trimmed V and J ends, which lost 6 bases and 1 base, there was a span of 15 bases. The CDR3 length is 15 residues. CDR3 sequence (DNA): TGCGCCAGCAACCCGGGGCAGGAGGGCACAGATACGCAGTATTTT. It codes for CASNPGQEGTDTQYF.

The chain joins TRBV7-6 to TRBJ2-2, with 8 bases fitting TRBD1. This CDR3 contains 15 residues. CDR1 and CDR2 from the germline V gene are SGHVS and FNYEAQ. The junction had 3 bases not matched to a gene; V was cut back by 5 bases and J by 1 base. As DNA, the CDR3 is TGTGCCAGCAGCCCTGGGACAGGGAACACCGGGGAGCTGTTTTTT. Its translation: CASSPGTGNTGELFF.

In this sample, this clonotype turned up a few times. V usage is TRBV15 and J usage is TRBJ1-2; TRBD1 agrees at 12 bases. V lost 3 bases to trimming and J lost 8 bases; unmatched junction nucleotides: 10. Germline V gene data show CDR1 as LNHNV and CDR2 as YYDKDF (reference sequence). CDR3 length: 16 amino acids. CDR3 loop: CATSRPSGTGGFGYTF. The CDR3 nucleotides read TGTGCCACCAGCAGGCCCTCCGGGACAGGGGGCTTCGGCTACACCTTC.